The 7 T cell receptor beta chains reported below all come from one sample, sequenced in a study of T cells after yellow fever vaccination. TCRdb ran MiXCR on the 5' RACE reads and lists one entry per CDR3 protein. The table has under 550,000 distinct CDR3 sequences, less than 25% seen once. Source: PBMCs, taken more than 20 days after the first yellow fever vaccination. All receptors derive from a man younger than 35 who received the YFV17D yellow fever vaccine.

This clonotype was recorded a few times. The chain has TRBV5-4 and TRBJ2-7; TRBD1 agrees at 8 bases. Germline-derived CDR1 and CDR2 are SGHNT and YYREEE (reference sequence). The junction had 7 bases not matched to a gene; V was cut back by 5 bases and J by 3 bases. The CDR3 sequence is 14 residues long. CDR3: CASSSSGTGYEQYV. The CDR3, as DNA: TGTGCCAGCAGTTCCTCCGGGACAGGCTACGAGCAGTACGTC.

This clonotype was recorded a few times. The chain carries TRBV20-1 and TRBJ2-2, with TRBD1 identical over 7 bases. The V gene end was trimmed by 4 bases and the J gene end by 1 base; junction bases not matched to a gene: 6. The germline V gene has CDR1 DFQATT and CDR2 SNEGSKA (reference sequence). The CDR3 runs to 15 residues. The CDR3 sequence is CSATGTDLNTGELFF. DNA of the CDR3: TGCAGTGCTACCGGGACAGACCTGAACACCGGGGAGCTGTTTTTT.

This clonotype was counted a few times. The gene calls are TRBV7-2 and TRBJ2-2; D remains ambiguous. This CDR3 comprises 14 residues. V was clipped by 5 bases and J by 4 bases, with 11 bases between them. Germline V lookup: CDR1 SGHTA, CDR2 FQGNSA. The CDR3 sequence: CASSRNSGTGELFF. In DNA, the CDR3 is TGTGCCAGCAGCCGTAACTCGGGCACCGGGGAGCTGTTTTTT.

This clonotype was seen only a few times. The V call is TRBV7-9, the J call TRBJ2-5, with D hard to call. This CDR3 contains 14 residues. Germline V gives CDR1 SEHNR, CDR2 FQNEAQ (reference sequence). Trimming pared 7 bases from V and 7 bases from J, leaving 19 bases between. CDR3 bases: TGTGCCAGCACCATAAGCACAGCCGATGTGACCCAGTACTTC. This encodes CASTISTADVTQYF.

This clonotype was seen only a few times. V usage is TRBV5-1 and J usage is TRBJ2-1; TRBD2 matches 8 bases. Germline V CDR1 and CDR2: SGHRS, YFSETQ. CDR3 length equals 16 residues. The V and J ends lost 6 bases and 9 bases, in that order; junction bases with no gene match: 17. CDR3 sequence reads: CASTGGDLSVPVEQFF. CDR3 nucleotide sequence: TGCGCCAGCACCGGGGGGGACCTCTCGGTTCCAGTTGAGCAGTTCTTC.

The J gene is TRBJ1-1, the V gene TRBV23-1; D gene unclear. TRBV23-1 falls under the ORF class, with uncertain function. V lost 0 bases to trimming and J lost 11 bases, with 7 bases between them. The CDR3 contains 11 residues. The CDR3 DNA is TGCGCCAGCAGTCAATCGGGTGGGGCTTTCTTT. Protein sequence: CASSQSGGAFF.

The chain is built from TRBV5-4 and TRBJ2-1; D is unresolved. Trimming left V 0 bases short and J 4 bases short, with 14 bases between. Germline V lookup: CDR1 SGHNT, CDR2 YYREEE (reference sequence). CDR3 length equals 16 residues. The CDR3 DNA is TGTGCCAGCAGCTTGGCCCTAGTTGGAATTTACAATGAGCAGTTCTTC. Amino acid sequence: CASSLALVGIYNEQFF. Combining the CDR3 with reference TRBV5-4 and TRBJ2-1 gives the whole variable domain ETGVTQSPTHLIKTRGQQVTLRCSSQSGHNTVSWYQQALGQGPQFIFQYYREEENGRGNFPPRFSGLQFPNYSSELNVNALELDDSALYLCASSLALVGIYNEQFFGPGTRLTVL.